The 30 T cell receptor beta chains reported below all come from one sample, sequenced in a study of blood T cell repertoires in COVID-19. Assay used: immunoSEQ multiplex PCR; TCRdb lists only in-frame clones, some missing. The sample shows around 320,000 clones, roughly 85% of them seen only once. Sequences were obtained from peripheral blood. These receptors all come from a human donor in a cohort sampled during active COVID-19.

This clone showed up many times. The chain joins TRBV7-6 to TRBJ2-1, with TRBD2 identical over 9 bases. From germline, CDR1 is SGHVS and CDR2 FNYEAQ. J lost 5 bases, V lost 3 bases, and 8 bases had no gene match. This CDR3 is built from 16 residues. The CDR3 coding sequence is TGTGCCAGCAGCTTGTTAGCGGGGGCCGGGGACAATGAGCAGTTCTTC. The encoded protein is CASSLLAGAGDNEQFF.

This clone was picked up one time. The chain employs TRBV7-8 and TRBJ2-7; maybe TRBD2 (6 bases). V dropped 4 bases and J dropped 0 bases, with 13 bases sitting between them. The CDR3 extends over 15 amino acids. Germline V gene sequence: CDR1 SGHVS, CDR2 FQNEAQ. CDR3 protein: CASSSISGSSYEQYF. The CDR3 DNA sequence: TGTGCCAGCAGCTCGATTAGCGGAAGCTCCTACGAGCAGTACTTC. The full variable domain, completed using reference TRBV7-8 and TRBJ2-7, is GAGVSQSPRYKVAKRGQDVALRCDPISGHVSLFWYQQALGQGPEFLTYFQNEAQLDKSGLPSDRFFAERPEGSVSTLKIQRTQQEDSAVYLCASSSISGSSYEQYFGPGTRLTVT.

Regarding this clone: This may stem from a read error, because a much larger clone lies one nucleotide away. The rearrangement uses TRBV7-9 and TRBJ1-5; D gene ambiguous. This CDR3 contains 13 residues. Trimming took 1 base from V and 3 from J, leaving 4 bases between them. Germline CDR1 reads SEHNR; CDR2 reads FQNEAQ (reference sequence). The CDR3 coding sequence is TGTGCCAGCAGCTTAGGGGCCAATCAGCCCCAGCATTTT. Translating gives CASSLGANQPQHF.

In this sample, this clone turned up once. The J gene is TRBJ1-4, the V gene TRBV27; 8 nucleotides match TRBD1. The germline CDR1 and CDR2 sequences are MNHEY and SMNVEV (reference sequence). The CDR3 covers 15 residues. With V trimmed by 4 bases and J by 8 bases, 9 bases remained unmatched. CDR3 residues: CASSYGDRGGEKLFF. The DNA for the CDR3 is TGTGCCAGCAGTTACGGCGACAGGGGAGGAGAAAAACTGTTTTTT.

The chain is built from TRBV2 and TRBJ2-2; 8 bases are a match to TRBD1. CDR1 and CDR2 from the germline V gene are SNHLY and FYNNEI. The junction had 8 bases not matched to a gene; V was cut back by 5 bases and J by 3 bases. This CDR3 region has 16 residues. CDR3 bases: TGTGCCAGCAGTAAGACCGGGACAGGAGACACCGGGGAGCTGTTTTTT. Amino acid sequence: CASSKTGTGDTGELFF.

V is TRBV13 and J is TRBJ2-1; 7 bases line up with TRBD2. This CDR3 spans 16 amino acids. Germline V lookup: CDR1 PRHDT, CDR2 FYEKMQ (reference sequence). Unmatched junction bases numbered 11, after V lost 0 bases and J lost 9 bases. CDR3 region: CASSLGSKEPGGEQFF. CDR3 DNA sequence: TGTGCCAGCAGCTTAGGGTCAAAGGAGCCGGGGGGTGAGCAGTTCTTC.

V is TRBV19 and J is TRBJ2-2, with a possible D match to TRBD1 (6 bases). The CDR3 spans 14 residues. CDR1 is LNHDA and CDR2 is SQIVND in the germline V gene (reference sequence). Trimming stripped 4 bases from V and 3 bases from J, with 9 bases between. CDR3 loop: CASSRQGYTGELFF. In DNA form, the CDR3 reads TGTGCCAGTAGTAGGCAGGGGTACACCGGGGAGCTGTTTTTT. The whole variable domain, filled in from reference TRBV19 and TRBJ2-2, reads DGGITQSPKYLFRKEGQNVTLSCEQNLNHDAMYWYRQDPGQGLRLIYYSQIVNDFQKGDIAEGYSVSREKKESFPLTVTSAQKNPTAFYLCASSRQGYTGELFFGEGSRLTVL.

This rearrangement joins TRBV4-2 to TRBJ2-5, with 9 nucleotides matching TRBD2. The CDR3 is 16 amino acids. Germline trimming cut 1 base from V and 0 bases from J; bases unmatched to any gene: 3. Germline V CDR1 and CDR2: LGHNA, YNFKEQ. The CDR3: CASSQGASGNQETQYF. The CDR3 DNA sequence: TGTGCCAGCAGCCAAGGGGCTAGCGGGAACCAAGAGACCCAGTACTTC.

CDR3 sequence (DNA): TGTGCCAGCTCATGGACAGGGAAAAACATTCAGTACTTC. Translating it yields CASSWTGKNIQYF. The rearrangement links TRBV2 to TRBJ2-4, with TRBD1 identical over 8 bases. Germline loops: CDR1 SNHLY, CDR2 FYNNEI. The CDR3 is 13 amino acids. The ends lost 8 bases at V and 4 bases at J; junction bases unmatched: 4.

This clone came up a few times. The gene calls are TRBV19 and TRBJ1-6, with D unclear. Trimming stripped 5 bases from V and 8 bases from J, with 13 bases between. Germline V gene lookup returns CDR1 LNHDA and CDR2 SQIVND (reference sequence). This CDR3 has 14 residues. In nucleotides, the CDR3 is TGTGCCAGTAGTGGATTGCGGAGGGATTCACCCCTCCACTTT. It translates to CASSGLRRDSPLHF.

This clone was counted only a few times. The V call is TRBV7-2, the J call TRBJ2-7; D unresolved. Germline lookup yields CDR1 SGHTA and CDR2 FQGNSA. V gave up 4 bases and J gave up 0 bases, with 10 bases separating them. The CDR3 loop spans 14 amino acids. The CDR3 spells CASSSSFSSYEQYF. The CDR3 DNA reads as TGTGCCAGCAGCTCCTCCTTTAGCTCCTACGAGCAGTACTTC.

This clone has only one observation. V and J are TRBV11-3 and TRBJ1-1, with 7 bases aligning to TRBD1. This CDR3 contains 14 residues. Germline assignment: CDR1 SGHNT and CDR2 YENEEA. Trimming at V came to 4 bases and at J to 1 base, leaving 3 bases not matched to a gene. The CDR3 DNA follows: TGTGCCAGCAGCTCCCGACAGGGGAACACTGAAGCTTTCTTT. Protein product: CASSSRQGNTEAFF.

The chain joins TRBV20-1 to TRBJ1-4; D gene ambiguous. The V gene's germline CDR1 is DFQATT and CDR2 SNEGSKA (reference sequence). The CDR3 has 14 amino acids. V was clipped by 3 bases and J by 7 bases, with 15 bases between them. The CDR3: CSASSGPASEKLFF. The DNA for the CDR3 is TGCAGTGCTAGTTCTGGCCCCGCAAGTGAAAAACTGTTTTTT.

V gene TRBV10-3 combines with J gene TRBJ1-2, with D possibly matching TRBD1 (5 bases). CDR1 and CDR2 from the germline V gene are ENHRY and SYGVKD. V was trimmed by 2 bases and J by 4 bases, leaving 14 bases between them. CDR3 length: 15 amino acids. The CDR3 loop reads CAISEERGLIYGYTF. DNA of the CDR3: TGTGCCATCAGTGAGGAAAGGGGACTGATCTATGGCTACACCTTC.

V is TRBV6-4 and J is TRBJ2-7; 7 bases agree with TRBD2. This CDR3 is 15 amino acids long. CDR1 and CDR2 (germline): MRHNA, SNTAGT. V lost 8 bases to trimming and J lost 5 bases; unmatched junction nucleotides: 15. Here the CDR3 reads CASCSIREAFHEQYF. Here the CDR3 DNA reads TGTGCCAGCTGCAGTATCCGGGAGGCATTCCACGAGCAGTACTTC.

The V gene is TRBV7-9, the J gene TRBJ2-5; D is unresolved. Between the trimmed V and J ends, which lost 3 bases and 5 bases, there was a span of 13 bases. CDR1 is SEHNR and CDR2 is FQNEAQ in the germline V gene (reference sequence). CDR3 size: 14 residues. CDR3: CASSFREPLETQYF. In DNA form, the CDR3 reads TGTGCCAGCAGCTTCCGCGAGCCTTTGGAGACCCAGTACTTC.

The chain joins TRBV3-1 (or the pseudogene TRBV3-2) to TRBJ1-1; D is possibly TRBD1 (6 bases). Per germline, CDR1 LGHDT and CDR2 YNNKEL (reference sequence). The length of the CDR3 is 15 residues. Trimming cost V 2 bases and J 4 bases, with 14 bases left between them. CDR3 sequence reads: CASSQFIQGSTEAFF. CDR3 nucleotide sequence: TGTGCCAGCAGCCAATTCATTCAGGGGAGCACTGAAGCTTTCTTT.

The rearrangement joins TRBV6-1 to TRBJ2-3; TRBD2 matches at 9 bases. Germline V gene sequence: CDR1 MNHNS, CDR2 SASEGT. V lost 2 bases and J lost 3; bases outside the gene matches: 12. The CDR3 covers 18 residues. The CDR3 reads CASSERDLAGGLTDTQYF. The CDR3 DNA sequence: TGTGCCAGCAGTGAAAGGGACTTGGCGGGGGGGCTGACAGATACGCAGTATTTT.

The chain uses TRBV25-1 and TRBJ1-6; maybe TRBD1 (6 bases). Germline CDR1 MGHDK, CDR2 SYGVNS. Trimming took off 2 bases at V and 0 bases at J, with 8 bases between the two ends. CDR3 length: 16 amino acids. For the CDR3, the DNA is TGTGCCAGCAGTGAAAGGGGGAGCTCCTATAATTCACCCCTCCACTTT. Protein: CASSERGSSYNSPLHF.

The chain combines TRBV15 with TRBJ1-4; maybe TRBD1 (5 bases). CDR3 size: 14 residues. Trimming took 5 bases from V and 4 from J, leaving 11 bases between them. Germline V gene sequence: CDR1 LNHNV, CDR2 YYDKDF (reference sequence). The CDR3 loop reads CATSGRGLNEKLFF. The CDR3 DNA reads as TGTGCCACCAGCGGAAGGGGCCTTAATGAAAAACTGTTTTTT.

The CDR3 DNA sequence: TGTGCCAGCAGCCCGACGACAGGGCCTAGCACAGATACGCAGTATTTT. This translates into CASSPTTGPSTDTQYF. This chain links TRBV7-9 with TRBJ2-3, with TRBD1 matching 7 bases. The germline CDR1 and CDR2 sequences are SEHNR and FQNEAQ (reference sequence). V lost 5 bases to trimming and J lost 0 bases; unmatched junction nucleotides: 8. The CDR3 covers 16 residues.

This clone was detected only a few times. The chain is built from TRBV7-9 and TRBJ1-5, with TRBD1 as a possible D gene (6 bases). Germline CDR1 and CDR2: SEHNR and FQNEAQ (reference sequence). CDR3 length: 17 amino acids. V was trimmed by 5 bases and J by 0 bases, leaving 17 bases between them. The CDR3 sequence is CASSLMRGGVSNQPQHF. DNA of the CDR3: TGTGCCAGCAGCCTAATGCGAGGGGGGGTTAGCAATCAGCCCCAGCATTTT. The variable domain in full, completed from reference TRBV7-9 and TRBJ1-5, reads DTGVSQNPRHKITKRGQNVTFRCDPISEHNRLYWYRQTLGQGPEFLTYFQNEAQLEKSRLLSDRFSAERPKGSFSTLEIQRTEQGDSAMYLCASSLMRGGVSNQPQHFGDGTRLSIL.

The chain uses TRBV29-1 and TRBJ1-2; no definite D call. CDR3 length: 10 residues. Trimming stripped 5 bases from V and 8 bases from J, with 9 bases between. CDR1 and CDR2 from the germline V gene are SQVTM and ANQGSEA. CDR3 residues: CSVLTYGYTF. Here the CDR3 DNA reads TGCAGCGTTCTCACCTACGGCTACACCTTC. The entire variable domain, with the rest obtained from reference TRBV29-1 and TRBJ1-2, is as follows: SAVISQKPSRDICQRGTSLTIQCQVDSQVTMMFWYRQQPGQSLTLIATANQGSEATYESGFVIDKFPISRPNLTFSTLTVSNMSPEDSSIYLCSVLTYGYTFGSGTRLTVV.

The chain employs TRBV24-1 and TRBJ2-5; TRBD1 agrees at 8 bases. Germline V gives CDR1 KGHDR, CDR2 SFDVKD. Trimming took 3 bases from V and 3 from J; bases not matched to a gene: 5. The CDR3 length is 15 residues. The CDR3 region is CATSDRQGLKETQYF. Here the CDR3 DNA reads TGTGCCACCAGTGATCGACAGGGGCTGAAAGAGACCCAGTACTTC.

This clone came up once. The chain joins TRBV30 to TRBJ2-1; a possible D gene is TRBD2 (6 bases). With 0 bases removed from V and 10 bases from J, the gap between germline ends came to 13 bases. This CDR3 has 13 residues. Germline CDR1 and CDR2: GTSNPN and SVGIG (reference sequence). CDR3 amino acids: CAWSVWAGREQFF. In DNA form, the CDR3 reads TGTGCCTGGAGTGTATGGGCGGGGAGGGAGCAGTTCTTC.

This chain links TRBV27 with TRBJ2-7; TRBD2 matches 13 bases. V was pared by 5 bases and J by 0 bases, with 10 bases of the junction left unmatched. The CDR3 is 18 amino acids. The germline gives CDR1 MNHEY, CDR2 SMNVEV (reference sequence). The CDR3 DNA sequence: TGTGCCAGCAGTGGCCGTCGGACTAGCGGGGGATACTCCTACGAGCAGTACTTC. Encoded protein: CASSGRRTSGGYSYEQYF.

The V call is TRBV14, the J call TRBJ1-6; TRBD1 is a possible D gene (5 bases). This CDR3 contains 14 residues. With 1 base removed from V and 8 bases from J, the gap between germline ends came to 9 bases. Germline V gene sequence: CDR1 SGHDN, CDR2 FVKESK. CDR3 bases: TGTGCCAGCAGCCAAGGCAGGGAATATTCACCCCTCCACTTT. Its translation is CASSQGREYSPLHF.

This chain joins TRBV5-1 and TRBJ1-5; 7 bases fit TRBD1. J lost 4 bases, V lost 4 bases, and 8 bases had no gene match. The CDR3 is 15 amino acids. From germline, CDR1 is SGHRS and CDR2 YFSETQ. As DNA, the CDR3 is TGCGCCAGCAGCATGGGAACAGGGGCGAATCAGCCCCAGCATTTT. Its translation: CASSMGTGANQPQHF.

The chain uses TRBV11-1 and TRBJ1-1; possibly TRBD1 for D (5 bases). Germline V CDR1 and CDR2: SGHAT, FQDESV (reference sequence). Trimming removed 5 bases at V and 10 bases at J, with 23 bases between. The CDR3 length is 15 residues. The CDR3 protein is CASSTRAGTQNGAFF. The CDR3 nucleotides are TGTGCCAGCAGCACCAGAGCCGGGACTCAAAACGGAGCTTTCTTT.

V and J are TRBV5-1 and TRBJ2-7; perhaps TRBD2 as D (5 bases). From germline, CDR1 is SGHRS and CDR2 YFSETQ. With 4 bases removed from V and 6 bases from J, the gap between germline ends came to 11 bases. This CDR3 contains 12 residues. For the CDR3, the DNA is TGCGCCAGCAGCGACCGGACTCCCGAGCAGTACTTC. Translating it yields CASSDRTPEQYF.